These 12 T cell receptor beta chains came from one sample sequenced in a study of blood T cell repertoires in COVID-19. The method was immunoSEQ multiplex PCR; TCRdb's version includes in-frame clones alone and lacks a portion of them. This repertoire shows 95,000 to 150,000 clones, 60% to 85% found once; its top ten account for 2.3%. The sample taken for sequencing was peripheral blood. The receptor source for this set is a man in his sixties or seventies with acute or convalescent COVID-19.

The rearrangement uses TRBV28 and TRBJ2-1; D not resolved. Trimming took off 5 bases at V and 7 bases at J, with 15 bases between the two ends. The CDR3 is made up of 14 amino acids. Germline lookup yields CDR1 MDHEN and CDR2 SYDVKM. In DNA, the CDR3 is TGTGCCAGCAGTCCTCATGGAGAGACGAATGAGCAGTTCTTC. Protein: CASSPHGETNEQFF.

The chain recombines TRBV7-9 with TRBJ2-7; 16 bases align to TRBD2. J gave up 1 base and V 4 bases, and 10 bases lay outside the gene matches. The CDR3 is 19 residues long. Germline CDR1 SEHNR, CDR2 FQNEAQ (reference sequence). This chain's CDR3 is CASSSGPGLAGGRSYEQYF. The DNA of the CDR3 is TGTGCCAGCAGCTCAGGGCCGGGACTAGCGGGGGGGCGATCCTACGAGCAGTACTTC. Full variable domain (remainder filled in from reference TRBV7-9 and TRBJ2-7): DTGVSQNPRHKITKRGQNVTFRCDPISEHNRLYWYRQTLGQGPEFLTYFQNEAQLEKSRLLSDRFSAERPKGSFSTLEIQRTEQGDSAMYLCASSSGPGLAGGRSYEQYFGPGTRLTVT.

The CDR3 DNA reads TGTGCCACCCCGAGGACAGGGAAGTACTTC. Translated, it gives CATPRTGKYF. J is TRBJ2-7 and V is TRBV19; the match to TRBD1 covers 8 bases. The CDR3 is made up of 10 amino acids. V shed 10 bases and J 11 bases; nucleotides not matched to a gene: 7. The germline CDR1 and CDR2 sequences are LNHDA and SQIVND (reference sequence).

This clone was recorded a few times. The chain is built from TRBV11-2 and TRBJ2-1; D is perhaps TRBD1 (6 bases). The CDR3 extends over 14 amino acids. From germline, CDR1 is SGHAT and CDR2 FQNNGV. V lost 5 bases and J lost 7, with 15 bases in between. CDR3 protein: CASSPNTGSNEQFF. The CDR3 region has the DNA TGTGCCAGCAGCCCTAATACAGGGTCAAATGAGCAGTTCTTC. Variable domain in full (rest from reference TRBV11-2 and TRBJ2-1): EAGVAQSPRYKIIEKRQSVAFWCNPISGHATLYWYQQILGQGPKLLIQFQNNGVVDDSQLPKDRFSAERLKGVDSTLKIQPAKLEDSAVYLCASSPNTGSNEQFFGPGTRLTVL.

This chain links TRBV2 with TRBJ1-2; 8 nucleotides align to TRBD1. V lost 8 bases to trimming and J lost 8 bases; unmatched junction nucleotides: 13. Germline CDR1 is SNHLY and CDR2 is FYNNEI. The CDR3 is made up of 14 amino acids. CDR3 sequence: CASLFFAGGEGYTF. In DNA form, the CDR3 reads TGTGCCAGCCTATTCTTTGCAGGGGGCGAAGGCTACACCTTC.

The chain links TRBV18 to TRBJ2-2; 9 bases match TRBD1. V lost 2 bases to trimming and J lost 5 bases; unmatched junction nucleotides: 6. From germline, CDR1 is KGHSH and CDR2 LQKENI. The CDR3 covers 16 residues. CDR3 residues: CASSPSGQGRTGELFF. CDR3 coding DNA: TGTGCCAGCTCACCATCCGGACAGGGGAGGACCGGGGAGCTGTTTTTT.

The chain links TRBV7-2 to TRBJ2-4, with D tentatively TRBD1 (5 bases). Germline V gives CDR1 SGHTA, CDR2 FQGNSA. The CDR3 consists of 14 residues. V lost 5 bases and J lost 4, with 12 bases in between. The CDR3 is CASSEDIWKNIQYF. For the CDR3, the DNA is TGTGCCAGCAGCGAGGACATATGGAAAAACATTCAGTACTTC.

This CDR3 reads CASSPRDNLGNTIYF. In DNA, the CDR3 is TGTGCCAGCTCACCCCGGGACAACCTAGGAAACACCATATATTTT. The chain links TRBV18 to TRBJ1-3, with TRBD1 as a possible D gene (6 bases). Trimming shortened V by 3 bases and J by 4 bases, and 13 bases separated the two germline ends. CDR1 is KGHSH, CDR2 LQKENI, per germline. The CDR3 extends over 15 amino acids.

The chain uses TRBV7-3 and TRBJ2-7; 8 nucleotides align to TRBD1. Looked up from germline, CDR1 is SGHTA and CDR2 is FQGTGA. With V trimmed by 5 bases and J by 0 bases, 6 bases remained unmatched. CDR3 size: 15 residues. The CDR3 nucleotides are TGTGCCAGCAGCCCAACAGGGGGTGCCTCCTACGAGCAGTACTTC. This encodes CASSPTGGASYEQYF.

The gene calls are TRBV2 and TRBJ1-4; 10 positions match TRBD1. In germline, CDR1 is SNHLY, CDR2 FYNNEI. The junction had 4 bases not matched to a gene; V was cut back by 4 bases and J by 8 bases. The CDR3 loop spans 14 amino acids. CDR3 amino acids: CASSGQGAGEKLFF. The CDR3 DNA follows: TGTGCCAGCAGTGGACAGGGGGCTGGAGAAAAACTGTTTTTT.

This chain's CDR3 is CASSIASEQYF. The CDR3 DNA reads as TGTGCCAGTAGTATAGCTTCCGAGCAGTACTTC. This chain joins TRBV19 and TRBJ2-7, with D unclear. Trimming left V 1 base short and J 6 bases short, with 4 bases between. This CDR3 is built from 11 residues. Germline CDR1 reads LNHDA; CDR2 reads SQIVND (reference sequence).

The chain carries TRBV27 and TRBJ1-6, with D possibly being TRBD1 (6 bases). Germline CDR1 is MNHEY and CDR2 is SMNVEV (reference sequence). This CDR3 contains 15 residues. V was cut by 3 bases and J by 4 bases, with 10 bases left in between. The CDR3 coding sequence is TGTGCCAGCAGTTTGGCAGGGGCATATAATTCACCCCTCCACTTT. As protein: CASSLAGAYNSPLHF.